This T cell receptor (beta chain) was documented in a study of PD-1 blockade in mismatch repair-deficient tumors. TCRdb's copy holds only in-frame clones and misses some; the assay was immunoSEQ multiplex PCR. In the table there are 100,000 to 150,000 clones, about 86% of which are singletons. This CDR3 spans 13 amino acids. V lost 1 base and J 8 bases, leaving 8 bases between the germline ends. Per germline, CDR1 MNHNS and CDR2 SASEGT. The clonotype was recovered from an adult with mismatch repair-deficient cancer. V gene TRBV6-1 combines with J gene TRBJ2-2; D call uncertain. Sequences were derived from peripheral blood, sampled 44 weeks after starting pembrolizumab. The CDR3 DNA reads TGTGCCAGCAGTGAAGGCACTTCGGGGGAGCTGTTTTTT. Translated, it gives CASSEGTSGELFF.